This is a list of T cell receptor beta chains from one sample in a study of cytotoxic CD8 clonotypes in ibrutinib-treated CLL. Sequencing was performed with immunoSEQ multiplex PCR; in TCRdb, only in-frame clones are kept and a portion is missing. The table shows 110,000 to 150,000 clones, with roughly 76% occurring only once. This specimen was PBMCs, taken after 24 months of ibrutinib treatment. Receptors were obtained from a human donor with chronic lymphocytic leukemia. The CDR3 runs from the conserved cysteine through the conserved F or W. The order of the fields is CDR3 protein, CDR3 DNA, J gene, V gene, D gene, clone size. D genes are given only for firm matches. Not all rows give a size; the values are once, few, many and, for expanded clones, a class.

CASSRRQAGETQYF TGTGCCAGCAGTCGTCGACAGGCCGGGGAGACCCAGTACTTC TRBJ2-5 TRBV6-1 . .
CASSTTGTAPYGYTF TGTGCCAGCAGTACAACAGGGACGGCCCCCTATGGCTACACCTTC TRBJ1-2 TRBV28 . .
CASSDPGQGRNEQFF TGTGCCAGCAGTGACCCTGGACAGGGGAGGAATGAGCAGTTCTTC TRBJ2-1 TRBV6-4 TRBD1 .
CSVGETYEQYF TGCAGCGTCGGGGAAACCTACGAGCAGTACTTC TRBJ2-7 TRBV29-1 . .
CATSRAGLVGGETQYF TGTGCCACCAGCAGAGCCGGACTAGTCGGGGGGGAGACCCAGTACTTC TRBJ2-5 TRBV15 TRBD2 few
CASSLGTGEGNQPQHF TGCGCCAGCAGCTTGGGGACAGGTGAGGGCAATCAGCCCCAGCATTTT TRBJ1-5 TRBV5-1 TRBD1 .
CASSAQGEQYF TGCGCCAGCAGCGCCCAGGGGGAGCAGTACTTC TRBJ2-7 TRBV5-1 . .
CASSQGGGPTGQYF TGTGCCAGCAGCCAAGGTGGCGGTCCTACGGGGCAGTACTTC TRBJ2-7 TRBV28 . .
CASSFSGVDNQPQHF TGCGCCAGCAGCTTTTCAGGTGTGGACAATCAGCCCCAGCATTTT TRBJ1-5 TRBV5-1 . .
CASSPPDTQYF TGTGCCAGCAGCCCCCCGGATACGCAGTATTTT TRBJ2-3 TRBV7-2 . few
CASSVTGNTEAFF TGTGCCAGCAGCGTAACAGGGAACACTGAAGCTTTCTTT TRBJ1-1 TRBV9 . .
CASSSQAGVVYEQYF TGTGCCAGCAGCTCCCAAGCGGGAGTAGTGTACGAGCAGTACTTC TRBJ2-7 TRBV7-2 TRBD2 .
CATRRGSGVYEQYF TGTGCCACCCGGCGGGGTAGCGGGGTCTACGAGCAGTACTTC TRBJ2-7 TRBV28 TRBD2 many
CASSKRLAGSPYEQYF TGTGCCAGCAGTAAACGACTAGCGGGATCACCCTACGAGCAGTACTTC TRBJ2-7 TRBV27 TRBD2 few
CASSDGTGQSPLHF TGTGCCAGCAGCGATGGGACAGGGCAGTCACCCCTCCACTTT TRBJ1-6 TRBV5-8 TRBD1 .
CASSLGSFGELFF TGTGCCAGCAGCTTGGGGTCTTTCGGGGAGCTGTTTTTT TRBJ2-2 TRBV5-5 . .
CAWSFGLAANNEQFF TGTGCCTGGAGTTTTGGACTAGCGGCTAACAATGAGCAGTTCTTC TRBJ2-1 TRBV30 TRBD2 .
CASSLLGATDTQYF TGTGCCAGCAGTTTACTCGGGGCGACAGATACGCAGTATTTT TRBJ2-3 TRBV28 . .
CASSRLAGAGAGELFF TGCGCCAGCAGCAGACTAGCGGGGGCCGGGGCCGGGGAGCTGTTTTTT TRBJ2-2 TRBV5-1 TRBD2 .
CAWSVEGAGNEKLFF TGTGCCTGGAGTGTTGAGGGGGCGGGGAATGAAAAACTGTTTTTT TRBJ1-4 TRBV30 TRBD1 .
CASSTQGSYGYTF TGTGCCAGCAGTACTCAGGGGTCCTATGGCTACACCTTC TRBJ1-2 TRBV2 . .
CASSPDRGTDTQYF TGTGCCAGCAGCCCGGACAGGGGCACAGATACGCAGTATTTT TRBJ2-3 TRBV11-3 TRBD1 .
CASSLGGGVTVLETQYF TGTGCCAGCAGCTTAGGTGGGGGAGTGACGGTATTAGAGACCCAGTACTTC TRBJ2-5 TRBV13 . .
CASSGAFRSTEAFF TGTGCCAGTAGTGGGGCCTTCCGGTCCACTGAAGCTTTCTTT TRBJ1-1 TRBV19 . few
CASSSESGNTIYF TGTGCCAGCAGCTCCGAATCTGGAAACACCATATATTTT TRBJ1-3 TRBV7-9 . .
CASSLEASGAQTDTQYF TGTGCCAGCAGCTTAGAGGCAAGCGGGGCCCAAACAGATACGCAGTATTTT TRBJ2-3 TRBV11-2 TRBD2 .
CASSDGRGGANVLTF TGTGCCAGCAGTGACGGCCGGGGAGGGGCCAACGTCCTGACTTTC TRBJ2-6 TRBV6-4 . once
CASTRTDTQYF TGTGCCAGCACCCGCACAGATACGCAGTATTTT TRBJ2-3 TRBV5-6 . .
CASSPSDGPYGYTF TGCGCCAGCAGCCCTTCCGACGGCCCCTATGGCTACACCTTC TRBJ1-2 TRBV4-3 . .
CASTSGVNYGYTF TGTGCCAGCACCTCGGGGGTCAACTATGGCTACACCTTC TRBJ1-2 TRBV28 . once
CASSLSRGEKLFF TGTGCCAGCAGCTTGTCCAGGGGTGAAAAACTGTTTTTT TRBJ1-4 TRBV11-2 . .
CASSPGTVFSPLHF TGTGCCAGCAGCCCAGGGACAGTTTTTTCACCCCTCCACTTT TRBJ1-6 TRBV7-9 TRBD1 many
CASSLMGQAPYEQYF TGTGCCAGCAGTTTAATGGGACAGGCCCCCTACGAGCAGTACTTC TRBJ2-7 TRBV27 TRBD1 .
CAISEPRTDTQYF TGTGCCATCAGTGAGCCACGCACAGATACGCAGTATTTT TRBJ2-3 TRBV10-3 . few
CASSTEMNTEAFF TGTGCCAGCTCAACAGAAATGAACACTGAAGCTTTCTTT TRBJ1-1 TRBV18 . .
CASSPPGQEREAFF TGTGCCAGCTCACCCCCCGGACAGGAACGTGAAGCTTTCTTT TRBJ1-1 TRBV18 TRBD1 .
CASSLTPGTDTQYF TGTGCCAGCAGCTTGACCCCGGGCACAGATACGCAGTATTTT TRBJ2-3 TRBV7-3 . .
CASSLAGGTSGIYEQFF TGTGCCAGCAGCTTAGCTGGCGGGACTAGCGGGATATATGAGCAGTTCTTC TRBJ2-1 TRBV7-6 TRBD2 .
CATSRDLRSGQGRNQPQHF TGTGCCACCAGCAGAGATTTACGGTCGGGACAGGGGAGGAATCAGCCCCAGCATTTT TRBJ1-5 TRBV15 TRBD1 .
CASTPLDGADTQYF TGTGCCAGCACCCCCCTTGACGGGGCAGATACGCAGTATTTT TRBJ2-3 TRBV28 . few
CASSLWRGPGELFF TGTGCCAGCAGTTTATGGCGGGGTCCCGGGGAGCTGTTTTTT TRBJ2-2 TRBV27 . .
CASRKTGQGIYTF TGTGCCAGCAGAAAAACGGGACAGGGGATCTACACCTTC TRBJ1-2 TRBV6-6 TRBD1 .
CASSFSGTAEKLFF TGCGCCAGCAGCTTTTCCGGGACAGCCGAAAAACTGTTTTTT TRBJ1-4 TRBV5-1 TRBD1 few
CASSLGVAVDTQYF TGCGCCAGCAGCTTGGGTGTGGCGGTAGATACGCAGTATTTT TRBJ2-3 TRBV5-1 . .
CASSLAGETQYF TGTGCTAGCAGCTTAGCTGGGGAGACCCAGTACTTC TRBJ2-5 TRBV7-7 . .
CASSQERGWGYGYTF TGTGCCAGCAGCCAAGAAAGGGGCTGGGGCTATGGCTACACCTTC TRBJ1-2 TRBV4-2 . .
CASSYQPATNEKLFF TGTGCCAGCAGCTACCAACCCGCAACTAATGAAAAACTGTTTTTT TRBJ1-4 TRBV7-2 . once
CASSRPTGGAYGYTF TGTGCCAGCAGCCGACCGACAGGGGGCGCGTATGGCTACACCTTC TRBJ1-2 TRBV4-2 TRBD1 .
CASSPAGVRAEKLFF TGTGCCAGCAGCCCCGCAGGGGTTCGTGCTGAAAAACTGTTTTTT TRBJ1-4 TRBV9 . .
CASSLGRANTEAFF TGTGCCAGCAGCTTAGGCAGGGCGAACACTGAAGCTTTCTTT TRBJ1-1 TRBV7-2 . .
CASSTRQGRSSGANVLTF TGTGCCAGCAGTACAAGACAGGGACGGAGCTCTGGGGCCAACGTCCTGACTTTC TRBJ2-6 TRBV27 TRBD1 .